This T cell receptor beta chain was identified in a study of blood T cell repertoires in COVID-19. The protocol was immunoSEQ multiplex PCR, while the TCRdb copy is restricted to in-frame clones and leaves out a portion. In the table there are fewer than 250,000 clones, approximately 78% of which are singletons. V dropped 3 bases and J dropped 1; count of bases not matched to a gene: 1. The CDR3 covers 15 residues. Germline V CDR1 and CDR2: LGHNA, YNFKEQ. Sequenced sample: peripheral blood. J is TRBJ2-2 and V is TRBV4-2; 8 nucleotides line up with TRBD2. This TCR came from a woman of 80 years or more with acute or convalescent COVID-19. CDR3 sequence (DNA): TGTGCCAGCAGCCAGCTAGCGGGGAACACCGGGGAGCTGTTTTTT. Protein sequence: CASSQLAGNTGELFF.